This TCR beta chain was captured in a study of T cell responses to AZD1222 COVID-19 vaccine. Findings and caveats of the study: Epitopes outside B.1.351 and B.1.1.7 mutated regions reportedly drew nearly half of spike TCRs. Distributed over spike, vaccine-associated CD4 TCRs predominated at 160-218 and 743-854.

Measured with immunoSEQ multiplex PCR; TCRdb has only the in-frame clones, and not every one. The sample holds fewer than 85,000 clones, about four fifths seen once. Points on this clone: The antigen is undetermined.

The receptor was derived from an adult who received the AZD1222 COVID-19 vaccine. The material sequenced was peripheral blood, taken 28 days after the second AZD1222 dose.

This CDR3 is CASSPAVGTSGTYEQYF. For the CDR3, the DNA is TGTGCCAGCTCACCGGCTGTCGGGACTAGCGGAACCTACGAGCAGTACTTC. The rearrangement joins TRBV18 to TRBJ2-7; 11 nucleotides match TRBD2. There are 17 residues in the CDR3. CDR1 is KGHSH, CDR2 LQKENI, per germline. With 3 bases clipped from V and 2 bases from J, the junction kept 9 bases outside the gene matches.